This T cell receptor (beta chain) originates from a study of cytomegalovirus exposure and HLA in healthy donors (TCRdb year 2017). Some background on the complete study: In an earlier analysis of 587 of the donors, 276 Gb of sequence data and 90 million to 130 million unique TCR beta sequences from about 179 million T cells were reported. Of the roughly 410 genotyped donors, less than 90% were placed in the genetic ancestry cluster associated with self-reported Caucasian donors. Across approximately 400 genotyped donors of the cohort, an average of about 220,000 unique TCR beta nucleotide sequences per donor were sequenced, and approximately 17% of those sequences were non-productive. Roughly 5 DR-DQ haplotypes were handled as single units for association and clustering, since linkage in the cohort was strong. Rather than drawing on any new phenotypic data, the later analysis identified candidate immune exposures from TCR beta sequences and the way those sequences occurred across donors. Besides the first cohort of 666 subjects, a separate validation cohort made up of roughly 130 different subjects was used. The study profiled the T cell repertoires of about 640 subjects by immunosequencing and related them to cytomegalovirus serostatus. All discovery cohort repertoires had been generated using a single sequencing platform. The study combined high-throughput TCR immunosequencing, statistical association of individual TCRs with disease status, and machine learning to predict cytomegalovirus infection status. In an earlier analysis of 500 to 650 of the donors, high-throughput TCR beta sequencing was used to judge whether each TCR beta V gene segment behaved as functional or pseudogenic. The number of donors typed differed by locus, with roughly 620-630 for A, B, C, DRB1 and DQB1, roughly 550 for DQA1, 606 for DPA1, and around 450 for DPB1. The study aimed to test whether signatures of past pathogen exposure could be identified by cataloging public T cell receptors. HLA typing included class I and class II loci at four-digit resolution. Alongside the repertoire data, information on donor age, sex, ethnicity and CMV serostatus was compiled. A later analysis re-analyzed previously published TCR beta repertoires from hundreds of donors and added high-resolution HLA genotyping to study TCR occurrence patterns. In a later genetic analysis, genome-wide SNP genotypes for about 55% of the roughly 700 donors were used, and that subset was treated as a discovery cohort. Approximately 300 gigabases of sequencing data and tens of millions of unique TCR sequences were included in an early release covering around 600 HLA-typed donors.

Of note for this clone: Its specific antigen is unknown. Base qualities are not provided; no much larger clone lies one nucleotide away. The same CDR3 arises from other DNA sequences in this sample as well.

Taken from cysteine to phenylalanine, the CDR3 has 12 residues. The CDR3 DNA has 36 bases and is translated from base 1. Sequences SGHRS (CDR1) and YFSETQ (CDR2) are obtained from the germline V gene. The junction carries 9 bases between V and J, which are trimmed by 2 bases and 6 bases respectively. Libraries were made using the immunoSEQ multiplex PCR assay. For the multiplex PCR, a mixture combining 60 forward primers for TCR Vbeta segments and 13 reverse primers for TCR Jbeta segments was used. The CDR3 region of rearranged TCR beta genes was amplified from genomic DNA by a multiplex PCR assay. On the Illumina HiSeq System, the amplified TCR beta libraries were sequenced as 87-base-pair reads. The paper's data handling went like this. Across the roughly 670 repertoires, a later analysis counted some 80 million unique TCR beta chains, 9.5 million to 12 million of which were shared by at least two donors. To remove PCR and sequencing errors, raw reads were error-corrected and collapsed into unique sequences using a nearest-neighbor algorithm that merged closely related sequences. To assign V, D and J gene segments, CDR3 sequences were aligned to IMGT reference sequences. Each retained sequence needed at least a six-nucleotide match to both a V gene segment and a J gene segment. A rearrangement counted as productive if the CDR3 had no stop codons and remained in frame with V and J, and every other rearrangement counted as non-productive. CDR3 was defined by IMGT convention, running from the second conserved V-encoded cysteine to the conserved J-encoded phenylalanine. The earlier analysis of about 590 of the donors excluded sequences that lacked an unambiguous match to a single V gene segment. An earlier analysis of almost 600 of the donors classified V segments as functional when productive rearrangements were above 56.7% and as segregating when the standard deviation between donors was above 5%. A statistical classification framework was built for diagnosing cytomegalovirus status from the catalog of TCR beta chain sequences. A later analysis assigned V and J genes by comparing TCR nucleotide sequences with IMGT/GENE-DB human TR gene sequences. The TCRdist pipeline was used in a later analysis to assign CDR3 sequences and most-parsimonious VDJ recombination scenarios. A later analysis defined each TCR beta chain by its CDR3 amino acid sequence plus V-gene family, and excluded reads lacking a unique V-gene family. A later analysis removed 550 to 700 highly shared, low-generation-probability nucleotide sequences to deal with suspected cross-contamination and a sequencing artifact. For each public chain, a later analysis derived a clonal expansion index from normalized ranks of inferred template counts within each repertoire. In a later analysis, generation probabilities were computed with a VDJ recombination model fitted to out-of-frame rearrangements, and the resulting probabilities were checked against IGoR. In a later analysis, TCR-TCR, TCR-HLA and TCR-CMV co-occurrence was scored with hypergeometric tests, and a repertoire-size bias correction was applied to TCR pairs. False discovery rates were estimated in a later analysis by permuting HLA or CMV assignments 20 times. In a later analysis, co-occurring TCRs were grouped using DBSCAN, with TCRdist sequence similarity added in when clustering inside HLA-allele-positive subsets. Repertoires with fewer than 30,000 or more than 120,000 public chains, plus five repertoires with anomalous nucleotide sharing, were excluded from co-occurrence clustering. Sourced from immuneACCESS, this table was stored by TCRdb with only in-frame sequences that have V and J called. A share of the clones is absent; for the studies checked, an unresolved V gene accounts for under half, and the remainder has no known explanation. From that table come the V and J calls and clone size; the DNA was used to work out D and trimming. Recorded for this sample are 200,000 to 300,000 clones; about 80% of them occurred a single time. Roughly 7.4% of the sample comes from the top ten.

Paper-wide results and their limitations: According to the authors, the approach could potentially be generalized to other disease states and immunological phenotypes. Most TCR sequences were observed very rarely across donors, whereas some public TCRs were present in many individuals. At a false discovery rate of 0.05, a later analysis linked 16,951 TCR beta sequences to specific HLA alleles. A cluster of highly shared sequence variants was judged likely to represent a technical artifact of the sequencing pipeline. Because some donors lacked HLA typing at each locus, the association tests relied only on the typed subset. Strong co-occurrence of HLA alleles, especially DR and DQ, made assigning TCR associations to individual alleles difficult. A further reported finding was that TCR beta sequences accurately predicted the HLA-A and HLA-B alleles for most subjects in the first cohort. Three of the identified cytomegalovirus-associated TCR beta chains were confirmed in vitro to be specific for cytomegalovirus antigens. The classifier was reported to diagnose cytomegalovirus status with high specificity and sensitivity in both the original cohort and the validation cohort. An association between a missense DCLRE1C variant and V-gene and J-gene trimming of TCR beta chains was found in a later genetic analysis and replicated in an independent cohort. A total of roughly 160 TCR beta chains were listed by the study as associated with cytomegalovirus. Some IMGT-functional V segments, including TRBV6-2 and TRBV6-3, could not be distinguished by the 87-base-pair reads and were therefore excluded. Around 16 rarely observed V segments, including chromosome 9 orphons, were excluded from the earlier analysis of several hundred of the donors because counts were too low. In a later analysis, several top co-occurrence clusters were reported to appear linked to parvovirus B19, influenza, CMV and Epstein-Barr virus. In a later analysis, HLA-associated TCR beta chains showed more clonal expansion and lower generation probabilities than non-associated chains that were equally common. Roughly uniform sequencing depth across donors was assumed in presence/absence analyses, although this assumption may not hold. In a later analysis, the rate of TCR association differed among HLA loci, with DRB1 alleles having the most associated TCRs and HLA-C alleles having the fewest. For the cohort, immune exposure information was limited to CMV serostatus. The cohort was sequenced for TCR beta chains only, and without alpha or paired-chain data the features that could be detected were limited. Linkage disequilibrium might explain the correlated functional status among segregating V segments, but an unknown experimental factor could not be excluded. A later genetic analysis reported fewer N-insertions in productive TCRs among donors in an Asian-associated ancestry cluster than the roughly 700-donor mean. Most CMV-associated TCR beta chains appeared to be HLA-restricted in a later analysis, and the HLA associations seemed to be driven largely by CMV exposure. Broadly in line with IMGT annotations, most TCR beta V segments showed up in productive rearrangements about 87% or about 30% of the time in an earlier analysis of 450 to 750 of the donors.

The cohort comprised fewer than 750 healthy bone marrow donors. All cohort members were sampled while nominally healthy, although unrecorded immune exposures were likely present. The donor tested CMV seropositive and was one of the 289 seropositive cohort members. A peripheral blood sample was collected from each donor, and TCR beta sequencing was performed on peripheral blood mononuclear cells. Genomic DNA was extracted from the blood cell samples with the Qiagen DNeasy Blood Extraction Kit. The sequence was obtained from a woman in her sixties in good health and CMV-seropositive. Recombination linked TRBV5-1 to TRBJ2-7, with TRBD2 perhaps the D gene, on 6 matching bases. What was sequenced was PBMCs. Here the CDR3 is given as CASSLGGAEQYF. The DNA is as follows: TGCGCCAGCAGCTTAGGCGGGGCCGAGCAGTACTTC. With all but the CDR3 taken from the reference TRBV5-1 and TRBJ2-7 genes, the full variable domain is: KAGVTQTPRYLIKTRGQQVTLSCSPISGHRSVSWYQQTPGQGLQFLFEYFSETQRNKGNFPGRFSGRQFSNSRSEMNVSTLELGDSALYLCASSLGGAEQYFGPGTRLTVT.